This TCR beta chain is from a study of cytomegalovirus exposure and HLA in healthy donors. Overall study results and limits: Earlier analysis yielded a pattern in which most TCR beta V segments were productive about 90% or about 30% of the time. The availability of immune exposure information extended only to CMV serostatus.

Vbeta (60) and Jbeta (13) primers were used in the PCR. Assay used: immunoSEQ multiplex PCR; TCRdb lists only in-frame clones, some missing. The sample has 130,000 or so clones; approximately 80% are singletons. This CDR3 spans 18 amino acids. Germline V gene sequence: CDR1 LNHDA, CDR2 SQIVND (reference sequence). Trimming at V came to 5 bases and at J to 0 bases, leaving 10 bases not matched to a gene. Points on this clone: Its cognate antigen is unknown.

Specimen: PBMCs. The chain recombines TRBV19 with TRBJ1-6, with TRBD1 identical over 7 bases. The TCR originated in a woman between 40 and 50 years old in good health and CMV-seronegative. The CDR3 DNA sequence: TGTGCCAGTAGTTCAGGGGGACTCGGGAGCTCCTATAATTCACCCCTCCACTTT. Residues: CASSSGGLGSSYNSPLHF.